This T cell receptor (beta chain) derives from a study of cytomegalovirus exposure and HLA in healthy donors. General study findings and limits: In a later analysis, a missense DCLRE1C variant was linked to TCR beta V- and J-gene trimming. In a later analysis, HLA-associated beta chains showed higher expansion and lower generation probabilities than comparable chains.

Comment on this clone: Its antigen remains unidentified.

Donors likely had unrecorded immune exposures despite being nominally healthy when sampled. 60 Vbeta and 13 Jbeta primers were used in PCR. This table comes from immunoSEQ multiplex PCR, and its TCRdb copy is limited to in-frame clones, with some not included. The sample holds over 110,000 clones; more than 75% are singletons and the top ten take roughly 5.6%. The germline V gene encodes CDR1 SGHRS and CDR2 YFSETQ. CDR3 size: 16 residues. With 0 bases clipped from V and 3 bases from J, the junction kept 3 bases outside the gene matches. The sequenced sample consisted of PBMCs. This TCR was recovered from a woman in her thirties or forties in good health and CMV-seropositive. The chain recombines TRBV5-1 with TRBJ2-2; 9 bases line up with TRBD2. The CDR3, as DNA: TGCGCCAGCAGCTTGGATGGCGGGAGGGACACCGGGGAGCTGTTTTTT. As protein: CASSLDGGRDTGELFF.